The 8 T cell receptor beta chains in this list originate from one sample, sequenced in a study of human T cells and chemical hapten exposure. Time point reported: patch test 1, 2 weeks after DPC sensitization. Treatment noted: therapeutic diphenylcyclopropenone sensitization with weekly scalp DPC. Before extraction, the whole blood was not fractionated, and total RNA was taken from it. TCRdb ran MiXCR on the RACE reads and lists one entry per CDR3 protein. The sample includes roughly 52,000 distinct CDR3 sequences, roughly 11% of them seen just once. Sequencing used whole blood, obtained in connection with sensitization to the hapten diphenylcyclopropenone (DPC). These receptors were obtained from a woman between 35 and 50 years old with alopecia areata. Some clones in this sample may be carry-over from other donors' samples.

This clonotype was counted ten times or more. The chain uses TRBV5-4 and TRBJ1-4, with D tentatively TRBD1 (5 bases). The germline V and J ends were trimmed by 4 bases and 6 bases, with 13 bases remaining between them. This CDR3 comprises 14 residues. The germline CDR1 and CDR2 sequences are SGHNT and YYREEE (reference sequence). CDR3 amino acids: CASSTDTRDEKLFF. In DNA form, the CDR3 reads TGTGCCAGCAGCACTGACACCAGGGATGAAAAACTGTTTTTT.

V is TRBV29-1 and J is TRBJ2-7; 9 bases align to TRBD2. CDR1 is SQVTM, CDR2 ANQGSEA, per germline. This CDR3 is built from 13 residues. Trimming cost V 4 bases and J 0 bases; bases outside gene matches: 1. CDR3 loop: CSVVAGDSYEQYF. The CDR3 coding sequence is TGCAGCGTTGTAGCGGGGGACTCCTACGAGCAGTACTTC.

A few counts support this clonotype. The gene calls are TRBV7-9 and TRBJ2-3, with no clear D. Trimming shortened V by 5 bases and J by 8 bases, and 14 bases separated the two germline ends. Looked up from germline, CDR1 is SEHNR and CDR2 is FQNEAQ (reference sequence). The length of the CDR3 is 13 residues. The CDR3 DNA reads TGTGCCAGCAGCCCGACGAGTTTGGTTACGCAGTATTTT. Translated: CASSPTSLVTQYF. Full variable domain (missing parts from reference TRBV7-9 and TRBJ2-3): DTGVSQNPRHKITKRGQNVTFRCDPISEHNRLYWYRQTLGQGPEFLTYFQNEAQLEKSRLLSDRFSAERPKGSFSTLEIQRTEQGDSAMYLCASSPTSLVTQYFGPGTRLTVL.

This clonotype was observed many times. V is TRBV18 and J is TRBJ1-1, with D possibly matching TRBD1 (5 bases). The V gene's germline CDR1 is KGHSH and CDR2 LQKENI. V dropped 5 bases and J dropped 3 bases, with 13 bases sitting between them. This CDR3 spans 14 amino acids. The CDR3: CASSSHRMDTEAFF. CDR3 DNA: TGTGCCAGCTCAAGTCACAGGATGGACACTGAAGCTTTCTTT.

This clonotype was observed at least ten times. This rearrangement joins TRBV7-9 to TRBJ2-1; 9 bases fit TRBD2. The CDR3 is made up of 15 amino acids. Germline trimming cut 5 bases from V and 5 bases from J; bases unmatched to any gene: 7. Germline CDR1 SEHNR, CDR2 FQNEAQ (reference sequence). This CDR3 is CASSPLSGSDNEQFF. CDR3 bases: TGTGCCAGCAGCCCCCTTAGCGGGAGTGACAATGAGCAGTTCTTC.

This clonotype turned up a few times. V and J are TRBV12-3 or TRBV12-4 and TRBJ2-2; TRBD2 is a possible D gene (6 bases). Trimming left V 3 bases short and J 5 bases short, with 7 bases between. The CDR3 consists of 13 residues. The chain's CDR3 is CASSLGGTGELFF. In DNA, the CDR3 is TGTGCCAGCAGTTTGGGGGGAACCGGGGAGCTGTTTTTT.

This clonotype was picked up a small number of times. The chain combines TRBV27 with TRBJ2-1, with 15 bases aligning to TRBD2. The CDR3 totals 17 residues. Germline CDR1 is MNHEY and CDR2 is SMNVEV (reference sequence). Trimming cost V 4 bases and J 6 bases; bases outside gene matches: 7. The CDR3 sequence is CASSSGLAGGPSNEQFF. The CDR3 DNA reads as TGTGCCAGCAGTTCCGGACTAGCGGGGGGGCCGTCCAATGAGCAGTTCTTC.

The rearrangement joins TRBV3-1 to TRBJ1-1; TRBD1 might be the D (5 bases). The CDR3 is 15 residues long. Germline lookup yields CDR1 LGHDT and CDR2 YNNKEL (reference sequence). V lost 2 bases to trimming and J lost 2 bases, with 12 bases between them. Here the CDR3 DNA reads TGTGCCAGCAGCCAATCCTCAGGGATAAACACTGAAGCTTTCTTT. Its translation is CASSQSSGINTEAFF. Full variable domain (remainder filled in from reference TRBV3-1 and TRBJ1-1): DTAVSQTPKYLVTQMGNDKSIKCEQNLGHDTMYWYKQDSKKFLKIMFSYNNKELIINETVPNRFSPKSPDKAHLNLHINSLELGDSAVYFCASSQSSGINTEAFFGQGTRLTVV.